The 25 T cell receptor beta chains below all came from one sample that was sequenced in a study of blood T cell repertoires in COVID-19. The protocol was immunoSEQ multiplex PCR, while the TCRdb copy is restricted to in-frame clones and leaves out a portion. The table includes 300,000 or so clones, around 92% detected once. Specimen: PBMCs or T cells enriched from blood (not recorded which). All receptors come from a woman aged 50 to 60 who had been exposed to COVID-19.

Here the CDR3 reads CASSLSQGYEQYF. The CDR3 coding sequence is TGTGCCAGCAGCTTAAGCCAGGGTTACGAGCAGTACTTC. The rearrangement joins TRBV5-6 to TRBJ2-7; tentatively, D is TRBD1 (5 bases). Germline CDR1 reads SGHDT; CDR2 reads YYEEEE. The V end was cut by 2 bases, the J end by 4 bases, with 10 bases between. The CDR3 runs to 13 residues.

The rearrangement links TRBV28 to TRBJ1-5, with 7 bases lining up with TRBD1. The CDR3 spans 14 residues. The V gene end was trimmed by 6 bases and the J gene end by 3 bases; junction bases not matched to a gene: 5. The germline V gene encodes CDR1 MDHEN and CDR2 SYDVKM. The CDR3 coding sequence is TGTGCCAGCAGAACTACAGGGGACAATCAGCCCCAGCATTTT. Its translation: CASRTTGDNQPQHF.

The chain is built from TRBV29-1 and TRBJ1-1; the match to TRBD1 covers 8 bases. The V segment lost 7 bases and the J segment 11 bases; nucleotides outside the gene matches: 12. Germline V CDR1 and CDR2: SQVTM, ANQGSEA. The CDR3 loop spans 12 amino acids. This CDR3 reads CSATDRARVAFF. Written as DNA, the CDR3 is TGCAGCGCGACGGACAGGGCGAGGGTTGCTTTCTTT.

This clone was detected a few times. The V and J genes are TRBV6-4 and TRBJ2-2; D perhaps matches TRBD1 (6 bases). Germline CDR1 reads MRHNA; CDR2 reads SNTAGT. CDR3 length equals 15 residues. V gave up 2 bases and J gave up 2 bases, with 9 bases separating them. CDR3 region: CASSDPGANTGELFF. The CDR3 DNA sequence: TGTGCCAGCAGTGACCCAGGGGCAAACACCGGGGAGCTGTTTTTT.

The rearrangement uses TRBV11-2 and TRBJ1-3, with D maybe TRBD1 (6 bases). CDR1 and CDR2 from the germline V gene are SGHAT and FQNNGV. The CDR3 loop spans 15 amino acids. Deletions cut 5 bases from V and 3 bases from J, with 14 bases between. CDR3 sequence (DNA): TGTGCCAGCAGCACTAACAGGGTTAATGGAAACACCATATATTTT. The encoded protein is CASSTNRVNGNTIYF.

The chain uses TRBV7-2 and TRBJ2-7, with D possibly being TRBD1 (5 bases). This CDR3 comprises 15 residues. V was pared by 5 bases and J by 2 bases, with 16 bases between. Per germline, CDR1 SGHTA and CDR2 FQGNSA. The CDR3 coding sequence is TGTGCCAGCAGCCCACCGAAGGGGCCGCCCTACGAGCAGTACTTC. As protein: CASSPPKGPPYEQYF.

This chain's CDR3 is CASSSRTVTNYGYTF. The CDR3 DNA sequence: TGTGCCAGCAGCTCCCGGACAGTAACTAACTATGGCTACACCTTC. V is TRBV7-9 and J is TRBJ1-2; tentatively, D is TRBD1 (6 bases). Germline CDR1 SEHNR, CDR2 FQNEAQ (reference sequence). Between the trimmed V and J ends, which lost 4 bases and 0 bases, there was a span of 12 bases. This CDR3 has 15 residues.

V gene TRBV28 combines with J gene TRBJ2-3; a weak D match, TRBD2 (7 bases). The CDR3 has 14 residues. Germline assignment: CDR1 MDHEN and CDR2 SYDVKM. V was trimmed by 8 bases and J by 4 bases, leaving 16 bases between them. CDR3 sequence (DNA): TGTGCCAGCGCCTGGGGGGGCGGCCCAGATACGCAGTATTTT. Its translation: CASAWGGGPDTQYF.

The chain uses TRBV3-1 (or the pseudogene TRBV3-2) and TRBJ2-7, with 7 positions matching TRBD1. The length of the CDR3 is 15 residues. Losses at the gene ends were 0 bases for V and 6 bases for J; bases not matched to a gene: 8. The V gene's germline CDR1 is LGHDT and CDR2 YNNKEL (reference sequence). CDR3 sequence: CASSQDLTGPREQYF. The CDR3 DNA follows: TGTGCCAGCAGCCAAGATTTGACAGGGCCGCGCGAGCAGTACTTC.

The chain couples TRBV6-2 or TRBV6-3 to TRBJ2-3; D perhaps matches TRBD2 (6 bases). Deletions cut 6 bases from V and 3 bases from J, with 19 bases between. This CDR3 is built from 16 residues. The germline CDR1 and CDR2 sequences are MNHEY and SVGEGT. The chain's CDR3 is CASSPQGLKATDTQYF. The CDR3 nucleotides are TGTGCCAGCAGCCCTCAAGGACTAAAGGCAACAGATACGCAGTATTTT.

The V and J genes are TRBV28 and TRBJ1-1; TRBD1 matches at 7 bases. This CDR3 region has 13 residues. Germline-derived CDR1 and CDR2 are MDHEN and SYDVKM. After removal of 6 bases from V and 1 base from J, the junction contained 2 bases not matched to a gene. CDR3 in DNA: TGTGCCAGCAGGAGACAGGGGAACACTGAAGCTTTCTTT. It codes for CASRRQGNTEAFF.

This chain links TRBV9 with TRBJ2-3; D is unresolved. The CDR3 runs to 15 residues. Trimming cost V 0 bases and J 2 bases, with 10 bases left between them. Germline V gene data show CDR1 as SGDLS and CDR2 as YYNGEE. The CDR3 sequence is CASSVDGGITDTQYF. DNA of the CDR3: TGTGCCAGCAGCGTAGACGGCGGCATCACAGATACGCAGTATTTT.

Notes on this clone: Germline and junction disagree at one end, which may indicate a read error. The chain couples TRBV11-3 to TRBJ2-1; 13 bases are a match to TRBD2. Germline CDR1 is SGHNT and CDR2 is YENEEA. CDR3 length: 17 residues. The DNA of the CDR3 is TGTGCCAGCAGCCTAGAGGCGACTAGCGGGGGGACGAATGAGCAGTTCTTC. It translates to CASSLEATSGGTNEQFF.

The V call is TRBV3-1 (or the pseudogene TRBV3-2), the J call TRBJ2-1; 12 positions match TRBD2. The trim removed 1 base at V and 6 bases at J, leaving 7 bases unmatched. Germline V gene sequence: CDR1 LGHDT, CDR2 YNNKEL (reference sequence). This CDR3 has 17 amino acids. This chain's CDR3 is CASSQGSSGGAGNEQFF. CDR3 sequence (DNA): TGTGCCAGCAGCCAAGGCTCTAGCGGGGGGGCCGGCAATGAGCAGTTCTTC.

V gene TRBV6-5 combines with J gene TRBJ1-4; 8 bases match TRBD1. The CDR3 has 14 amino acids. The V segment lost 0 bases and the J segment 6 bases; nucleotides outside the gene matches: 0. The germline CDR1 and CDR2 sequences are MNHEY and SVGAGI. The CDR3 coding sequence is TGTGCCAGCAGTTACTCGACAGGGGATGAAAAACTGTTTTTT. It translates to CASSYSTGDEKLFF.

The chain employs TRBV10-3 and TRBJ1-5; 9 positions match TRBD1. CDR1 is ENHRY and CDR2 is SYGVKD in the germline V gene. The CDR3 extends over 14 amino acids. The trim removed 2 bases at V and 5 bases at J, leaving 1 base unmatched. The CDR3: CAISEDRGDQPQHF. The CDR3 nucleotides are TGTGCCATCAGTGAGGACAGGGGGGATCAGCCCCAGCATTTT.

The V call is TRBV19, the J call TRBJ2-7; unclear D gene. The CDR3 runs 15 residues. Looked up from germline, CDR1 is LNHDA and CDR2 is SQIVND (reference sequence). The V and J ends lost 5 bases and 2 bases respectively, with 16 bases between them. CDR3 residues: CASSSETQNTYEQYF. The CDR3 DNA follows: TGTGCCAGTAGTTCGGAGACGCAAAATACCTACGAGCAGTACTTC.

The chain joins TRBV19 to TRBJ2-3; 10 bases agree with TRBD1. CDR1 is LNHDA and CDR2 is SQIVND in the germline V gene (reference sequence). After removal of 4 bases from V and 0 bases from J, the junction contained 4 bases not matched to a gene. CDR3 length equals 16 residues. The CDR3 DNA reads TGTGCCAGTAGTACCCGACAGGGGGCGAGCACAGATACGCAGTATTTT. Protein product: CASSTRQGASTDTQYF.

This rearrangement joins TRBV28 to TRBJ1-1; 8 nucleotides align to TRBD1. V lost 9 bases, J lost 4 bases, and 4 bases stayed unmatched. Germline V gene lookup returns CDR1 MDHEN and CDR2 SYDVKM. The CDR3 is made up of 12 amino acids. In nucleotides, the CDR3 is TGTGCCAGTGGACAGGGCAGCACTGAAGCTTTCTTT. Protein: CASGQGSTEAFF.

J is TRBJ1-4 and V is TRBV18; a possible D gene is TRBD1 (5 bases). This CDR3 contains 14 residues. Trimming left V 5 bases short and J 5 bases short, with 12 bases between. In germline, CDR1 is KGHSH, CDR2 LQKENI. The CDR3 reads CASSFLGENEKLFF. CDR3 in DNA: TGTGCCAGCTCATTCTTAGGGGAAAATGAAAAACTGTTTTTT.

CDR3 DNA sequence: TGCGCCAGCAGCCTTCTCGGACTACGCACAGATACGCAGTATTTT. Translated: CASSLLGLRTDTQYF. V and J are TRBV4-1 and TRBJ2-3, with D possibly being TRBD2 (6 bases). The V end lost 4 bases, the J end lost 1 base, and 12 bases lay between the germline ends. This CDR3 has 15 residues. CDR1 and CDR2 (germline): MGHRA, YSYEKL.

V gene TRBV5-6 combines with J gene TRBJ1-5, with no clear D. Germline-derived CDR1 and CDR2 are SGHDT and YYEEEE. The CDR3 loop spans 15 amino acids. V shed 4 bases and J shed 2 bases, with 13 bases lying between them. For the CDR3, the DNA is TGTGCCAGCAGCACCGGAGTTTCGGGCAATCAGCCCCAGCATTTT. Amino acid sequence: CASSTGVSGNQPQHF.

The gene calls are TRBV28 and TRBJ2-7; D gene uncertain. The length of the CDR3 is 11 residues. CDR1 is MDHEN and CDR2 is SYDVKM in the germline V gene. V gave up 5 bases and J gave up 4 bases, with 6 bases separating them. The CDR3 DNA is TGTGCCAGCAGTGTACAGTACGAGCAGTACTTC. This sequence encodes CASSVQYEQYF.

V and J are TRBV2 and TRBJ2-1, with 7 nucleotides matching TRBD1. J gave up 2 bases and V 8 bases, and 3 bases lay outside the gene matches. This CDR3 region has 13 residues. Germline V gene lookup returns CDR1 SNHLY and CDR2 FYNNEI. The CDR3 region has the DNA TGTGCCAGCGAACAGGGGCCCTACAATGAGCAGTTCTTC. This translates into CASEQGPYNEQFF.

The V and J genes are TRBV5-6 and TRBJ1-6, with TRBD1 matching over 9 bases. CDR3 length equals 17 residues. CDR1 SGHDT and CDR2 YYEEEE come from the germline V gene. The V and J ends lost 1 base and 7 bases, in that order; junction bases with no gene match: 9. CDR3 protein: CASSLSSQGAINSPLHF. Here the CDR3 DNA reads TGTGCCAGCAGCTTGAGTTCACAGGGGGCGATAAATTCACCCCTCCACTTT.